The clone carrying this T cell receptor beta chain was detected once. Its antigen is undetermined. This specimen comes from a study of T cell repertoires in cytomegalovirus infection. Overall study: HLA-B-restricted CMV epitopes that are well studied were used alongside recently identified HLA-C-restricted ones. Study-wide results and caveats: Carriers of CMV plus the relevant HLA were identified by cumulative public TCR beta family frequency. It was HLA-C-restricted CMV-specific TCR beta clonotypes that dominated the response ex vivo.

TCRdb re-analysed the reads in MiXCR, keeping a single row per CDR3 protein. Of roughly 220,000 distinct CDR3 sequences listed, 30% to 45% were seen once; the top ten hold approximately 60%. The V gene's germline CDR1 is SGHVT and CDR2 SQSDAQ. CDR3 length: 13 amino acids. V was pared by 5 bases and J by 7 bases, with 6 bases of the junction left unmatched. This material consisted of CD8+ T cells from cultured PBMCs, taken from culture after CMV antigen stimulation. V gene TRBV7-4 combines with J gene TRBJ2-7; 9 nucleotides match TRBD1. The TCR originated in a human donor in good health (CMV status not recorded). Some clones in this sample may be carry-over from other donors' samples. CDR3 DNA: TGTGCCAGCAGCGCTACAGGGGGCCAAGAGCAGTACTTC. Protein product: CASSATGGQEQYF.